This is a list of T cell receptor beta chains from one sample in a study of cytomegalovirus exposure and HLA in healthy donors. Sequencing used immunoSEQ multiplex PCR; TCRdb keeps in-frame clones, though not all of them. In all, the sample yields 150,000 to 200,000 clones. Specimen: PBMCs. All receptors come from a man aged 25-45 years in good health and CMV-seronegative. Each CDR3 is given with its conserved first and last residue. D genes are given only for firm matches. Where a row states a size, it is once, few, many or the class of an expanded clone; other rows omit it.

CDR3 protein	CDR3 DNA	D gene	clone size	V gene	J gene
CASSLSQGRAETQYF	TGTGCCAGCAGCTTATCGCAGGGGCGCGCGGAGACCCAGTACTTC	.	.	TRBV7-8	TRBJ2-5
CAWSALSAAGELFF	TGTGCCTGGAGTGCACTTAGCGCGGCCGGGGAGCTGTTTTTT	.	.	TRBV30	TRBJ2-2
CASGRGSYEQYF	TGTGCCAGCGGACGGGGGTCCTACGAGCAGTACTTC	.	.	TRBV25-1	TRBJ2-7
CASSDSGTSGSNEQFF	TGTGCCAGCAGTGACTCTGGGACTAGCGGGAGCAATGAGCAGTTCTTC	TRBD2	.	TRBV6-4	TRBJ2-1
CASSLEIQGSGANVLTF	TGTGCCAGCAGCTTAGAGATACAGGGATCTGGGGCCAACGTCCTGACTTTC	.	.	TRBV11-2	TRBJ2-6
CASSVVPAGDTIYF	TGTGCCAGCAGCGTAGTCCCGGCCGGAGACACCATATATTTT	.	.	TRBV9	TRBJ1-3
CASSNWDRGPGANVLTF	TGTGCCAGCAGCAATTGGGACAGGGGGCCTGGGGCCAACGTCCTGACTTTC	.	.	TRBV21-1	TRBJ2-6
CASRAGVGEQYF	TGTGCCAGCAGGGCAGGGGTTGGCGAGCAGTACTTC	.	.	TRBV6-5	TRBJ2-7
CASSPVDRGFSPLHF	TGTGCCAGCAGCCCGGTGGACAGGGGGTTTTCACCCCTCCACTTT	TRBD1	.	TRBV5-6	TRBJ1-6
CASSLDRGNTEAFF	TGTGCCAGCAGCTTAGATCGCGGGAACACTGAAGCTTTCTTT	.	.	TRBV11-2	TRBJ1-1
CASSLSLNTYEQYF	TGTGCCAGCAGTTTATCGCTCAACACCTACGAGCAGTACTTC	.	.	TRBV28	TRBJ2-7
CASSALQNTEAFF	TGTGCCAGCAGTGCCTTACAGAACACTGAAGCTTTCTTT	.	.	TRBV25-1	TRBJ1-1
CASSISRGNTEAFF	TGTGCCAGTAGTATAAGCAGGGGGAACACTGAAGCTTTCTTT	.	.	TRBV19	TRBJ1-1
CASSLRQGYGYTF	TGTGCCAGCAGCTTAAGGCAGGGGTATGGCTACACCTTC	.	.	TRBV7-9	TRBJ1-2
CASSRTSGTYTQYF	TGTGCCAGCAGCCGGACTAGCGGGACTTATACGCAGTATTTT	TRBD2	.	TRBV14	TRBJ2-3
CASSPGGGTEAFF	TGTGCCAGCAGCCCGGGGGGGGGCACTGAAGCTTTCTTT	.	.	TRBV6-5	TRBJ1-1
CASSPGTGDYGYTF	TGTGCCAGCTCACCAGGGACAGGGGACTATGGCTACACCTTC	TRBD1	.	TRBV18	TRBJ1-2
CATSRATGAFVPQHF	TGTGCCACCAGCAGAGCGACAGGGGCGTTTGTGCCCCAGCATTTT	TRBD1	.	TRBV15	TRBJ1-5
CASSDSTSGGGDTQYF	TGTGCCAGCAGTGACTCCACTAGCGGAGGGGGAGATACGCAGTATTTT	TRBD2	medium-sized	TRBV6-4	TRBJ2-3
CASSVGLDEKLFF	TGTGCCAGCAGTGTGGGACTAGATGAAAAACTGTTTTTT	.	.	TRBV6-1	TRBJ1-4
CASSWDRGQVYNEQFF	TGCGCCAGCAGCTGGGACAGGGGTCAAGTATACAATGAGCAGTTCTTC	TRBD1	.	TRBV5-1	TRBJ2-1
CASSPRGGSSSYNEQFF	TGTGCCAGCAGCCCACGCGGGGGAAGTAGCTCCTACAATGAGCAGTTCTTC	TRBD2	.	TRBV7-3	TRBJ2-1
CASSFNRASSSYEQYF	TGCGCCAGCAGCTTTAACAGGGCCTCTTCCTCCTACGAGCAGTACTTC	.	.	TRBV5-1	TRBJ2-7
CASSEYRGMNTEAFF	TGTGCCAGCAGCGAATACAGGGGCATGAACACTGAAGCTTTCTTT	TRBD1	.	TRBV9	TRBJ1-1
CASSSYTEAFF	TGTGCCAGCAGTTCTTACACTGAAGCTTTCTTT	.	.	TRBV6-1	TRBJ1-1
CASSEGGYGNQPQHF	TGTGCCAGCAGTGAAGGCGGGTACGGCAATCAGCCCCAGCATTTT	.	.	TRBV2	TRBJ1-5
CASSLGTSYEQFF	TGTGCCAGCAGCTTGGGGACTAGCTATGAGCAGTTCTTC	TRBD2	.	TRBV5-5	TRBJ2-1
CASSRWADRGNTGELFF	TGCGCCAGCAGCCGTTGGGCCGACAGGGGTAACACCGGGGAGCTGTTTTTT	TRBD1	.	TRBV4-1	TRBJ2-2
CASSLTTGIRTDTQYF	TGTGCCAGCAGCTTAACTACAGGGATTCGCACAGATACGCAGTATTTT	.	.	TRBV5-6	TRBJ2-3
CASSPPGQDPYGSGYTF	TGTGCCAGCAGCCCTCCGGGACAGGATCCTTATGGGAGCGGCTACACCTTC	TRBD1	.	TRBV7-6	TRBJ1-2
CASGLGQGAIGEAFF	TGTGCCAGCGGCCTAGGACAGGGGGCCATTGGTGAAGCTTTCTTT	TRBD1	.	TRBV28	TRBJ1-1
CASSLGTSMETQYF	TGTGCCAGCAGCTTAGGGACTAGTATGGAGACCCAGTACTTC	TRBD2	.	TRBV7-6	TRBJ2-5
CASSLRHISNTGELFF	TGTGCCAGCAGCTTGCGACACATATCGAACACCGGGGAGCTGTTTTTT	.	.	TRBV5-5	TRBJ2-2
CASSPAGGRNEQYF	TGTGCCAGCAGTCCGGCGGGAGGTAGAAACGAGCAGTACTTC	TRBD2	.	TRBV28	TRBJ2-7
CASSPEAASGYNEQFF	TGTGCCAGCAGCCCCGAAGCGGCTAGCGGCTACAATGAGCAGTTCTTC	TRBD2	.	TRBV2	TRBJ2-1
CASSLDGQGARVYGYTF	TGCGCCAGCAGCCTAGATGGACAGGGGGCACGGGTCTATGGCTACACCTTC	TRBD1	.	TRBV4-1	TRBJ1-2
CASSLEGFGTEAFF	TGTGCCAGCAGCTTAGAGGGGTTTGGCACTGAAGCTTTCTTT	.	.	TRBV7-9	TRBJ1-1